This is a list of T cell receptor beta chains from one sample in a study of blood T cell repertoires in COVID-19. Method: immunoSEQ multiplex PCR; TCRdb's copy keeps in-frame clones and lacks some. The table records some 70,000 clones, 75% to 90% of them present only once. The sample was peripheral blood. All receptors derive from a man in his forties or fifties with active COVID-19. The CDR3 runs from the conserved cysteine through the conserved F or W. A D gene is named only where the DNA matches it firmly. Size tells how often a clone was seen (once, few, many) or the class of an expanded clone, and some rows leave it out.

v_gene: TRBV7-9
j_gene: TRBJ2-7
abundance: -
d_gene: -
CDR3aa: CASSPRSGSSYEQYF
CDR3nt: TGTGCCAGCAGCCCCCGAAGCGGCTCCTCCTACGAGCAGTACTTC

v_gene: TRBV11-3
j_gene: TRBJ1-1
abundance: -
d_gene: -
CDR3aa: CASSLVGEGFAYDTEAFF
CDR3nt: TGTGCCAGCAGCTTAGTAGGGGAGGGGTTTGCGTACGACACTGAAGCTTTCTTT

v_gene: TRBV4-1
j_gene: TRBJ1-1
abundance: -
d_gene: TRBD1
CDR3aa: CASSQAGRGVNTEAFF
CDR3nt: TGCGCCAGCAGCCAAGCGGGCAGGGGGGTGAACACTGAAGCTTTCTTT

v_gene: TRBV5-1
j_gene: TRBJ1-1
abundance: -
d_gene: -
CDR3aa: CASSLDGRGTEAFF
CDR3nt: TGCGCCAGCAGCTTGGACGGGAGAGGCACTGAAGCTTTCTTT

v_gene: TRBV15
j_gene: TRBJ2-4
abundance: -
d_gene: -
CDR3aa: CATSRAVEVGIQYF
CDR3nt: TGTGCCACCAGCAGAGCGGTGGAGGTTGGCATTCAGTACTTC

v_gene: TRBV5-4
j_gene: TRBJ2-5
abundance: once
d_gene: -
CDR3aa: CASNLGLTPETQYF
CDR3nt: TGTGCCAGCAACTTGGGACTTACCCCAGAGACCCAGTACTTC

v_gene: TRBV7-8
j_gene: TRBJ2-1
abundance: -
d_gene: -
CDR3aa: CASSPAVWGRYNEQFF
CDR3nt: TGTGCCAGCAGCCCGGCCGTCTGGGGGAGGTACAATGAGCAGTTCTTC

v_gene: TRBV6-6
j_gene: TRBJ2-7
abundance: -
d_gene: -
CDR3aa: CASSPSRPGAYEQYF
CDR3nt: TGTGCCAGCAGTCCCTCGCGTCCAGGGGCGTACGAGCAGTACTTC

v_gene: TRBV11-3
j_gene: TRBJ1-1
abundance: -
d_gene: -
CDR3aa: CASSLRGDTEAFF
CDR3nt: TGTGCCAGCAGTTTACGGGGTGACACTGAAGCTTTCTTT

v_gene: TRBV4-3
j_gene: TRBJ1-5
abundance: few
d_gene: -
CDR3aa: CASSQEWGLNQPQHF
CDR3nt: TGCGCCAGCAGCCAAGAATGGGGCCTCAATCAGCCCCAGCATTTT

v_gene: TRBV12-3/TRBV12-4
j_gene: TRBJ1-2
abundance: -
d_gene: -
CDR3aa: CASGQFYGYTF
CDR3nt: TGTGCCAGCGGTCAGTTCTATGGCTACACCTTC

v_gene: TRBV25-1
j_gene: TRBJ2-2
abundance: -
d_gene: TRBD1
CDR3aa: CASSEAGGPGELFF
CDR3nt: TGTGCCAGCAGTGAGGCAGGGGGTCCCGGGGAGCTGTTTTTT

v_gene: TRBV4-3
j_gene: TRBJ2-1
abundance: -
d_gene: -
CDR3aa: CASSQDGAGAAEQFF
CDR3nt: TGCGCCAGCAGCCAAGATGGGGCGGGGGCAGCAGAGCAGTTCTTC

v_gene: TRBV9
j_gene: TRBJ1-2
abundance: -
d_gene: -
CDR3aa: CASSVGDGDIYGYTF
CDR3nt: TGTGCCAGCAGCGTAGGTGACGGGGATATCTATGGCTACACCTTC

v_gene: TRBV4-1
j_gene: TRBJ1-2
abundance: -
d_gene: -
CDR3aa: CASSPGQTNYGYTF
CDR3nt: TGCGCCAGCAGCCCGGGACAAACGAACTATGGCTACACCTTC

v_gene: TRBV3-1/TRBV3-2
j_gene: TRBJ1-1
abundance: -
d_gene: -
CDR3aa: CASSARDMNTEAFF
CDR3nt: TGTGCCAGCAGCGCGAGAGACATGAACACTGAAGCTTTCTTT

v_gene: TRBV2
j_gene: TRBJ1-3
abundance: -
d_gene: TRBD1
CDR3aa: CASRKWGQLSIYF
CDR3nt: TGTGCCAGCAGGAAATGGGGACAGCTTTCCATATATTTT

v_gene: TRBV6-1
j_gene: TRBJ2-1
abundance: -
d_gene: TRBD2
CDR3aa: CASSEARLAGGSYNEQFF
CDR3nt: TGTGCCAGCAGTGAAGCAAGGCTAGCGGGGGGGTCCTACAATGAGCAGTTCTTC

v_gene: TRBV9
j_gene: TRBJ2-3
abundance: -
d_gene: -
CDR3aa: CASSVVAGTDTQYF
CDR3nt: TGTGCCAGCAGCGTGGTAGCGGGCACAGATACGCAGTATTTT

v_gene: TRBV6-5
j_gene: TRBJ1-2
abundance: -
d_gene: TRBD1
CDR3aa: CASSSGTDYGYTF
CDR3nt: TGTGCCAGCAGTTCCGGGACAGACTATGGCTACACCTTC

v_gene: TRBV10-1
j_gene: TRBJ2-1
abundance: once
d_gene: TRBD2
CDR3aa: CASRGGGEYNEQFF
CDR3nt: TGCGCCAGCAGGGGCGGGGGGGAGTACAATGAGCAGTTCTTC

v_gene: TRBV5-1
j_gene: TRBJ2-1
abundance: few
d_gene: -
CDR3aa: CASSLAYASSYNEQFF
CDR3nt: TGCGCCAGCAGCTTGGCCTATGCTAGCTCCTACAATGAGCAGTTCTTC

v_gene: TRBV1
j_gene: TRBJ2-7
abundance: -
d_gene: -
CDR3aa: CTSSQGTGGYEQYF
CDR3nt: TGCACCAGCAGCCAAGGAACAGGTGGGTACGAGCAGTACTTC